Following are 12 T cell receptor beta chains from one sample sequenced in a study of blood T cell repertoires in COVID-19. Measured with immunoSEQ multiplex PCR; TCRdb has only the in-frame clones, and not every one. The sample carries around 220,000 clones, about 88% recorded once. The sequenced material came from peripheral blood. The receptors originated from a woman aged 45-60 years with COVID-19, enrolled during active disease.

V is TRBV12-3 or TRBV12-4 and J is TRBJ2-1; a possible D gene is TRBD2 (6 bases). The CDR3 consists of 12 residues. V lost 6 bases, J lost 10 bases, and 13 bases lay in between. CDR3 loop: CASRAGRGEQFF. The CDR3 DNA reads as TGTGCCAGCAGGGCCGGGAGAGGGGAGCAGTTCTTC.

The CDR3 DNA is TGTGCCAGCAGCCCCGGCTTACTGAGGACAGGGAGCACCGGGGAGCTGTTTTTT. It yields the protein CASSPGLLRTGSTGELFF. This chain uses TRBV7-6 with TRBJ2-2, with 8 bases aligning to TRBD1. The CDR3 contains 18 residues. After removal of 5 bases from V and 4 bases from J, the junction contained 15 bases not matched to a gene. The germline V gene has CDR1 SGHVS and CDR2 FNYEAQ.

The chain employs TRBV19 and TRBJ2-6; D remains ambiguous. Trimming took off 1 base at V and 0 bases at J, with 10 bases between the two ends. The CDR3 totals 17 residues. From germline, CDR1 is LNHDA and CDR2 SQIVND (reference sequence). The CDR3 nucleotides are TGTGCCAGTAGTATAGCTATTCTGAGCTCTGGGGCCAACGTCCTGACTTTC. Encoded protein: CASSIAILSSGANVLTF. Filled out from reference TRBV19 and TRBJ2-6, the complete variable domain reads DGGITQSPKYLFRKEGQNVTLSCEQNLNHDAMYWYRQDPGQGLRLIYYSQIVNDFQKGDIAEGYSVSREKKESFPLTVTSAQKNPTAFYLCASSIAILSSGANVLTFGAGSRLTVL.

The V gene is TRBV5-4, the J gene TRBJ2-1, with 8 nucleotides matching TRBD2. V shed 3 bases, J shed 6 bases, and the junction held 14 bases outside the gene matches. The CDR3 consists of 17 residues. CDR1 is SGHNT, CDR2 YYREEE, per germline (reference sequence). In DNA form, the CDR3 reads TGTGCCAGCAGCTCGACCGCGGGGGGCCGTATCCCCAATGAGCAGTTCTTC. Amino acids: CASSSTAGGRIPNEQFF.

The CDR3 DNA reads TGTGCCAGCAGCTTAGATAACGTTAATGGAGCAGCCGGCGGCTACACCTTC. Residues: CASSLDNVNGAAGGYTF. This rearrangement joins TRBV11-2 to TRBJ1-2, with no clear D. CDR3 size: 17 residues. Trimming pared 0 bases from V and 8 bases from J, leaving 22 bases between. Looked up from germline, CDR1 is SGHAT and CDR2 is FQNNGV.

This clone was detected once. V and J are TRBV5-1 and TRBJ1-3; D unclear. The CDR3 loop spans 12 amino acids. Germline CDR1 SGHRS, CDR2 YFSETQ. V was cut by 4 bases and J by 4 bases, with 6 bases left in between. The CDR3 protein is CASSGEGNTIYF. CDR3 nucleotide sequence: TGCGCCAGCAGCGGGGAGGGAAACACCATATATTTT.

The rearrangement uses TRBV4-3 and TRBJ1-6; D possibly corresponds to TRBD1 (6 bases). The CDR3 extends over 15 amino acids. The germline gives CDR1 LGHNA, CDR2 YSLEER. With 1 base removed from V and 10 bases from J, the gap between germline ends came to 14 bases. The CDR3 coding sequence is TGCGCCAGCAGCCAAGGAAGGACCCAGGGGTCACCCCTCCACTTT. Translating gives CASSQGRTQGSPLHF.

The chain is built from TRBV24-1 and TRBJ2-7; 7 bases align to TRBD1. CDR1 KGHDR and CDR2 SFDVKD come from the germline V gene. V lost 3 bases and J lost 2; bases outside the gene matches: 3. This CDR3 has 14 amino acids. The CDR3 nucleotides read TGTGCCACCAGTGATCCTCAGGGGGCCTACGAGCAGTACTTC. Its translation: CATSDPQGAYEQYF.

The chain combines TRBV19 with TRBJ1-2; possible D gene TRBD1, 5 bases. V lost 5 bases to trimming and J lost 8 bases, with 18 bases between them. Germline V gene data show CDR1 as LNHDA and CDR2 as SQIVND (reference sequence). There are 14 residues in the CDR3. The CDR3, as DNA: TGTGCCAGTAGTCCTCGGGGGGACGTTTGGGGCTACACCTTC. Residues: CASSPRGDVWGYTF.

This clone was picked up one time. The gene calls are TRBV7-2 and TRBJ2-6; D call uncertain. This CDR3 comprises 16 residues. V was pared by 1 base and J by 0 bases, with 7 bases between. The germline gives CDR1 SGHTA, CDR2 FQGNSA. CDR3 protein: CASSLGSGSGANVLTF. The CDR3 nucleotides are TGTGCCAGCAGCTTAGGTTCGGGCTCTGGGGCCAACGTCCTGACTTTC.

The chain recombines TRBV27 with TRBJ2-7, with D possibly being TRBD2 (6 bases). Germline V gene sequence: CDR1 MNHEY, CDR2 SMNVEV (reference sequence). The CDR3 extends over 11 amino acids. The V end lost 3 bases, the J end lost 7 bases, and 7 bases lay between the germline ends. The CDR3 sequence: CASSFRGEQYF. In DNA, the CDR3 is TGTGCCAGCAGTTTCCGGGGGGAGCAGTACTTC.

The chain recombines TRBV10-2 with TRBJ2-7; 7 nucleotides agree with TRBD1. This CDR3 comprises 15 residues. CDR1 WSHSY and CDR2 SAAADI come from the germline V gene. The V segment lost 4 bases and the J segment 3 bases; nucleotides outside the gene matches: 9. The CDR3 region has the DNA TGCGCCAGCAGTGTAGGGACAGACTTGGGCTACGAGCAGTACGTC. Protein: CASSVGTDLGYEQYV.